Presented here are 28 T cell receptor beta chains from one specimen sequenced in a study of T cell responses to AZD1222 COVID-19 vaccine. Repertoires were generated with immunoSEQ multiplex PCR, while TCRdb's copy carries only in-frame clones and drops some. The table has some 190,000 clones, more than 80% seen once. The sample consisted of peripheral blood, taken on day 0 of AZD1222 vaccination. The receptors derive from an adult in good health.

The J gene is TRBJ1-1, the V gene TRBV5-1; D gene unclear. Germline V gene data show CDR1 as SGHRS and CDR2 as YFSETQ. The CDR3 sequence is 14 residues long. Deletions cut 0 bases from V and 4 bases from J, with 10 bases between. CDR3 residues: CASSLGEGSTEAFF. The CDR3 DNA reads as TGCGCCAGCAGCTTGGGGGAAGGTAGCACTGAAGCTTTCTTT.

The CDR3, as DNA: TGTGCCAGCAGCTTAGGCGGGGGGATAAACAATGAGCAGTTCTTC. It codes for CASSLGGGINNEQFF. V and J are TRBV7-2 and TRBJ2-1; 8 bases map to TRBD2. The ends lost 1 base at V and 5 bases at J; junction bases unmatched: 4. Germline loops: CDR1 SGHTA, CDR2 FQGNSA. CDR3 length equals 15 residues.

This sequence joins TRBV19 and TRBJ1-1, with 10 nucleotides matching TRBD1. Germline trimming cut 5 bases from V and 7 bases from J; bases unmatched to any gene: 13. The CDR3 length is 16 residues. CDR1 LNHDA and CDR2 SQIVND come from the germline V gene (reference sequence). This CDR3 is CASSARQGASQVEAFF. The CDR3 DNA is TGTGCCAGTAGTGCTAGACAGGGGGCGTCTCAGGTTGAAGCTTTCTTT.

The J gene is TRBJ1-3, the V gene TRBV18; 10 positions agree with TRBD1. Trimming removed 0 bases from V and 2 bases from J; junction bases left unmatched: 4. The CDR3 contains 17 residues. Looked up from germline, CDR1 is KGHSH and CDR2 is LQKENI. CDR3 sequence: CASSPPGQGNTGNTIYF. The CDR3 nucleotides read TGTGCCAGCTCACCACCGGGACAGGGGAATACTGGAAACACCATATATTTT.

The chain employs TRBV24-1 and TRBJ2-7, with TRBD1 identical over 8 bases. Per germline, CDR1 KGHDR and CDR2 SFDVKD. The junction had 2 bases not matched to a gene; V was cut back by 3 bases and J by 5 bases. The CDR3 consists of 13 residues. DNA of the CDR3: TGTGCCACCAGTGATCTGGACAGGGACGAGCAGTACTTC. It translates to CATSDLDRDEQYF.

The CDR3 region has the DNA TGTGCCAGCAGCGCGGGGCAACGGAACACTGAAGCTTTCTTT. Its translation: CASSAGQRNTEAFF. The rearrangement joins TRBV5-4 to TRBJ1-1; D possibly corresponds to TRBD1 (5 bases). V was cut by 4 bases and J by 1 base, with 11 bases left in between. This CDR3 has 14 residues. From germline, CDR1 is SGHNT and CDR2 YYREEE (reference sequence).

In nucleotides, the CDR3 is TGTGCCAGCAGCGCAGGGGACACTGAAGCTTTCTTT. As protein: CASSAGDTEAFF. V is TRBV5-6 and J is TRBJ1-1; weak D call: TRBD1 (6 bases). CDR3 length: 12 amino acids. The germline V gene encodes CDR1 SGHDT and CDR2 YYEEEE. V shed 4 bases and J shed 3 bases, with 7 bases lying between them.

The V call is TRBV5-4, the J call TRBJ2-1; D is perhaps TRBD1 (6 bases). V was clipped by 4 bases and J by 4 bases, with 15 bases between them. The germline V gene encodes CDR1 SGHNT and CDR2 YYREEE (reference sequence). The CDR3 contains 15 residues. CDR3 protein: CASSTKDSLYNEQFF. CDR3 coding DNA: TGTGCCAGCAGCACCAAGGACAGTCTTTACAATGAGCAGTTCTTC.

Only one count was recorded for this clone. The junction departs from germline at one end; a sequencing error may be responsible. The V and J genes are TRBV5-8 and TRBJ1-1; maybe TRBD1 (5 bases). CDR1 is SGHTS and CDR2 is YDEGEE in the germline V gene. This CDR3 has 12 residues. The CDR3 DNA sequence: TGTGCCAGCAGCTTTAATCTAGCACGGGACCGCTTT. Its protein product is CASSFNLARDRF. Full variable domain (remainder filled in from reference TRBV5-8 and TRBJ1-1): EAGVTQSPTHLIKTRGQQATLRCSPISGHTSVYWYQQALGLGLQFLLWYDEGEERNRGNFPPRFSGRQFPNYSSELNVNALELEDSALYLCASSFNLARDRFGQGTRLTVV.

CDR3 region: CASSPRFFLGSNTEAFF. As DNA, the CDR3 is TGTGCCAGCAGCCCCCGGTTTTTTCTGGGTTCGAACACTGAAGCTTTCTTT. The chain employs TRBV9 and TRBJ1-1, with D unresolved. The V gene lost 4 bases and the J gene lost 1 base, with 20 bases spanning the gap. This CDR3 contains 17 residues. Germline loops: CDR1 SGDLS, CDR2 YYNGEE.

The gene calls are TRBV6-5 and TRBJ2-3, with 7 positions matching TRBD1. Germline lookup yields CDR1 MNHEY and CDR2 SVGAGI. This CDR3 contains 15 residues. After removal of 2 bases from V and 0 bases from J, the junction contained 2 bases not matched to a gene. CDR3 sequence reads: CASSYLQGSTDTQYF. The CDR3 DNA reads as TGTGCCAGCAGTTACCTACAGGGGAGCACAGATACGCAGTATTTT.

The V and J genes are TRBV28 and TRBJ2-7, with 7 bases lining up with TRBD2. Germline V lookup: CDR1 MDHEN, CDR2 SYDVKM. The V segment lost 6 bases and the J segment 3 bases; nucleotides outside the gene matches: 11. The CDR3 length is 15 residues. Here the CDR3 reads CASSSSQERDYEQYF. The CDR3 DNA reads TGTGCCAGCAGCTCCAGTCAGGAGCGGGACTACGAGCAGTACTTC.

This chain connects TRBV4-2 to TRBJ2-5, with 12 bases aligning to TRBD2. Looked up from germline, CDR1 is LGHNA and CDR2 is YNFKEQ. The V gene end was trimmed by 4 bases and the J gene end by 0 bases; junction bases not matched to a gene: 9. This CDR3 is built from 18 residues. The CDR3 loop is CASSPRTSGDPYQETQYF. For the CDR3, the DNA is TGTGCCAGCAGCCCCAGGACTAGCGGGGACCCGTACCAAGAGACCCAGTACTTC.

The chain has TRBV30 and TRBJ2-7, with 11 bases aligning to TRBD2. Germline-derived CDR1 and CDR2 are GTSNPN and SVGIG (reference sequence). The V segment lost 4 bases and the J segment 3 bases; nucleotides outside the gene matches: 5. CDR3 length: 14 residues. Written as DNA, the CDR3 is TGTGCCTGGAAATATGGGACTAGCGGCTACGAGCAGTACTTC. Its protein product is CAWKYGTSGYEQYF.

The gene calls are TRBV13 and TRBJ1-1; TRBD1 agrees at 12 bases. The CDR3 is 18 amino acids. The ends lost 5 bases at V and 1 base at J; junction bases unmatched: 11. The V gene's germline CDR1 is PRHDT and CDR2 FYEKMQ (reference sequence). The CDR3 region is CASSPEGTGGSGNTEAFF. In DNA form, the CDR3 reads TGTGCCAGCAGCCCGGAGGGGACAGGGGGCTCAGGGAACACTGAAGCTTTCTTT.

The genes are TRBV9 and TRBJ1-1; no reliable D call. V lost 4 bases and J 2 bases, leaving 18 bases between the germline ends. This CDR3 has 16 amino acids. Germline CDR1 is SGDLS and CDR2 is YYNGEE. The CDR3 nucleotides read TGTGCCAGCAGCCATCCCCGGGTAGCCACAAACACTGAAGCTTTCTTT. Translation: CASSHPRVATNTEAFF.

This clone was detected a few times. The chain uses TRBV5-1 and TRBJ2-3; D may match TRBD1 or TRBD2 (5 bases each). Trimming removed 7 bases at V and 2 bases at J, with 17 bases between. In germline, CDR1 is SGHRS, CDR2 YFSETQ. The CDR3 consists of 15 residues. The CDR3 DNA is TGCGCCAGCGGGGACGGAACACTCCACACAGATACGCAGTATTTT. This encodes CASGDGTLHTDTQYF.

V usage is TRBV10-1 and J usage is TRBJ2-7; no clear D gene. V gave up 5 bases and J gave up 6 bases, with 8 bases separating them. This CDR3 has 11 amino acids. CDR1 WNHNN and CDR2 SYGVQD come from the germline V gene (reference sequence). The CDR3 here is CASSRKSEQYV. In nucleotides, the CDR3 is TGCGCCAGCAGTCGAAAAAGCGAGCAGTACGTC.

The genes are TRBV6-6 and TRBJ2-7, with D perhaps matching TRBD1 (5 bases). Trimming removed 2 bases from V and 3 bases from J, with 11 bases in between. Germline lookup yields CDR1 MNHNY and CDR2 SVGAGI (reference sequence). The CDR3 contains 14 residues. The CDR3 DNA reads as TGTGCCAGCAGTTACCCGACAGAAGTCTACGAGCAGTACTTC. Translating gives CASSYPTEVYEQYF.

This clone has only a few counts. This sequence joins TRBV5-1 and TRBJ2-2; 7 bases align to TRBD2. Germline assignment: CDR1 SGHRS and CDR2 YFSETQ. The J segment lost 6 bases and the V segment lost 9 bases, leaving 5 bases of the junction unmatched. CDR3 length: 12 amino acids. This chain's CDR3 is CATGLGAGELFF. The CDR3 region has the DNA TGCGCCACCGGACTAGGGGCCGGGGAGCTGTTTTTT.

The chain has TRBV6-4 and TRBJ1-1; D remains unclear. Deletions cut 6 bases from V and 6 bases from J, with 8 bases between. The germline gives CDR1 MRHNA, CDR2 SNTAGT. The CDR3 length is 11 residues. The CDR3 nucleotides read TGTGCCAGCAGCCCAGGCGCTGAAGCTTTCTTT. Translating it yields CASSPGAEAFF.

This chain links TRBV6-5 with TRBJ1-4, with D maybe TRBD1 (5 bases). Trimming shortened V by 7 bases and J by 4 bases, and 10 bases separated the two germline ends. Looked up from germline, CDR1 is MNHEY and CDR2 is SVGAGI. The CDR3 consists of 13 residues. The DNA of the CDR3 is TGTGCCAGCACGGGCAGGGATAATGAAAAACTGTTTTTT. Amino acids: CASTGRDNEKLFF.

V usage is TRBV6-5 and J usage is TRBJ1-2; D is perhaps TRBD1 (6 bases). V lost 8 bases and J lost 4, with 14 bases in between. The CDR3 has 13 residues. Germline V lookup: CDR1 MNHEY, CDR2 SVGAGI. The CDR3 loop reads CASEGGKSYGYTF. In nucleotides, the CDR3 is TGTGCCAGCGAGGGGGGAAAGTCCTATGGCTACACCTTC.

The CDR3 DNA reads TGTGCCAGCAGCTTGTCAGTTACCAATCAGCCCCAGCATTTT. This codes for CASSLSVTNQPQHF. The J gene is TRBJ1-5, the V gene TRBV7-2; no firm D call. V lost 3 bases to trimming and J lost 3 bases, with 9 bases between them. There are 14 residues in the CDR3. Per the germline V gene, CDR1 is SGHTA and CDR2 is FQGNSA. Using reference TRBV7-2 and TRBJ1-5 for the parts outside the CDR3, the full variable domain is GAGVSQSPSNKVTEKGKDVELRCDPISGHTALYWYRQSLGQGLEFLIYFQGNSAPDKSGLPSDRFSAERTGGSVSTLTIQRTQQEDSAVYLCASSLSVTNQPQHFGDGTRLSIL.

The rearrangement uses TRBV19 and TRBJ2-2, with 12 bases that match TRBD1. Germline V gene lookup returns CDR1 LNHDA and CDR2 SQIVND (reference sequence). The ends lost 7 bases at V and 4 bases at J; junction bases unmatched: 13. The length of the CDR3 is 18 residues. In nucleotides, the CDR3 is TGTGCCAGTACCCGCCCAGGGACAGGGGGCGCCGGCACCGGGGAGCTGTTTTTT. Translation gives CASTRPGTGGAGTGELFF.

The CDR3 nucleotides are TGTGCCAGCAGCCACTTCCAGGGGGACTCCTATAATTCACCCCTCCACTTT. It translates to CASSHFQGDSYNSPLHF. The V call is TRBV14, the J call TRBJ1-6, with 7 bases matching TRBD1. The CDR3 has 17 residues. The V segment lost 3 bases and the J segment 0 bases; nucleotides outside the gene matches: 5. Germline V gene data show CDR1 as SGHDN and CDR2 as FVKESK.

V usage is TRBV2 and J usage is TRBJ2-7; 8 bases are a match to TRBD1. Germline values: CDR1 SNHLY, CDR2 FYNNEI. V gave up 0 bases and J gave up 5 bases; unmatched junction bases: 12. The CDR3 loop spans 17 amino acids. The CDR3 protein is CASSEARRTGRFHEQYV. The DNA of the CDR3 is TGTGCCAGCAGTGAAGCGAGGAGGACAGGGAGGTTCCACGAGCAGTACGTC.

The V call is TRBV29-1, the J call TRBJ2-5, with TRBD2 matching over 7 bases. The CDR3 length is 13 residues. The V and J ends lost 3 bases and 2 bases, in that order; junction bases with no gene match: 3. CDR1 SQVTM and CDR2 ANQGSEA come from the germline V gene. CDR3 in amino acids: CSVDQAGQETQYF. CDR3 nucleotides: TGCAGCGTTGACCAAGCGGGGCAAGAGACCCAGTACTTC.